A single sample gave rise to the 20 T cell receptor beta chains below, sequenced in a study of blood T cell repertoires in COVID-19. Some clones are missing from TCRdb's copy, which holds only in-frame ones; the method was immunoSEQ multiplex PCR. The sample includes almost 350,000 clones, about 92% of them seen just once. The sample was peripheral blood. The receptor source for this set is a woman aged 60-75 years with COVID-19, enrolled during active disease.

The V gene is TRBV5-1, the J gene TRBJ2-1; possible D gene TRBD2, 6 bases. V was clipped by 0 bases and J by 8 bases, with 12 bases between them. The CDR3 length is 14 residues. In germline, CDR1 is SGHRS, CDR2 YFSETQ. The CDR3 sequence: CASSLVLAEDEQFF. The CDR3 bases are TGCGCCAGCAGCTTGGTATTAGCGGAGGATGAGCAGTTCTTC.

The V and J genes are TRBV6-5 and TRBJ1-2, with TRBD1 matching over 8 bases. Germline V gene sequence: CDR1 MNHEY, CDR2 SVGAGI. Trimming cost V 6 bases and J 4 bases; bases outside gene matches: 7. The CDR3 sequence is 14 residues long. The CDR3 region has the DNA TGTGCCAGCAGATCCGGGACAGGCAGCTATGGCTACACCTTC. Residues: CASRSGTGSYGYTF.

The chain links TRBV9 to TRBJ1-4; D gene ambiguous. V was shortened by 0 bases and J by 6 bases, with 6 bases between the two germline ends. Germline V gene sequence: CDR1 SGDLS, CDR2 YYNGEE. There are 13 residues in the CDR3. For the CDR3, the DNA is TGTGCCAGCAGCGTAGGCGGAGATGAAAAACTGTTTTTT. As protein: CASSVGGDEKLFF.

The V gene is TRBV7-3, the J gene TRBJ1-1, with D unclear. Trimming left V 4 bases short and J 4 bases short, with 10 bases between. Germline CDR1 reads SGHTA; CDR2 reads FQGTGA. This CDR3 is 13 amino acids long. In DNA form, the CDR3 reads TGTGCCAGCAGCTCATTAGTCGGCACTGAAGCTTTCTTT. This gives the protein CASSSLVGTEAFF. The whole variable domain, filled in from reference TRBV7-3 and TRBJ1-1, reads GAGVSQTPSNKVTEKGKYVELRCDPISGHTALYWYRQSLGQGPEFLIYFQGTGAADDSGLPNDRFFAVRPEGSVSTLKIQRTERGDSAVYLCASSSLVGTEAFFGQGTRLTVV.

The chain recombines TRBV6-5 with TRBJ1-1; 7 bases fit TRBD1. Trimming at V came to 7 bases and at J to 5 bases, leaving 13 bases not matched to a gene. The CDR3 length is 15 residues. CDR1 MNHEY and CDR2 SVGAGI come from the germline V gene. The CDR3 DNA reads TGTGCCAGCACCACTGAATTTCGGGACAGAACTGAAGCTTTCTTT. It translates to CASTTEFRDRTEAFF.

V gene TRBV7-3 combines with J gene TRBJ2-1; weak D call: TRBD2 (6 bases). Looked up from germline, CDR1 is SGHTA and CDR2 is FQGTGA. The CDR3 spans 16 residues. Deletions cut 0 bases from V and 1 base from J, with 10 bases between. CDR3 residues: CASSLTGGASYNEQFF. CDR3 nucleotide sequence: TGTGCCAGCAGCTTAACGGGCGGGGCGTCCTACAATGAGCAGTTCTTC.

This chain joins TRBV16 and TRBJ2-5, with D possibly being TRBD2 (6 bases). Trimming removed 4 bases from V and 4 bases from J, with 16 bases in between. The CDR3 is 15 residues long. Germline V gene lookup returns CDR1 KGHSY and CDR2 FQNENV. The CDR3 nucleotides are TGTGCCAGCAGCCTTCAATCCGGGGGTAGAGAGACCCAGTACTTC. It yields the protein CASSLQSGGRETQYF.

The chain combines TRBV13 with TRBJ1-6; 9 bases map to TRBD1. With V trimmed by 6 bases and J by 9 bases, 12 bases remained unmatched. Germline lookup yields CDR1 PRHDT and CDR2 FYEKMQ (reference sequence). The CDR3 covers 16 residues. CDR3 in amino acids: CASRTRTGVSGSPLHF. CDR3 nucleotide sequence: TGTGCCAGCAGAACACGGACAGGGGTCTCTGGTTCACCCCTCCACTTT. The full variable domain, in which reference TRBV13 and TRBJ1-6 provide the parts outside the CDR3, is AAGVIQSPRHLIKEKRETATLKCYPIPRHDTVYWYQQGPGQDPQFLISFYEKMQSDKGSIPDRFSAQQFSDYHSELNMSSLELGDSALYFCASRTRTGVSGSPLHFGNGTRLTVT.

The chain links TRBV7-2 to TRBJ1-1, with TRBD1 as a possible D gene (5 bases). Germline V gene data show CDR1 as SGHTA and CDR2 as FQGNSA. The CDR3 consists of 13 residues. Trimming removed 5 bases at V and 6 bases at J, with 13 bases between. The CDR3 nucleotides are TGTGCCAGCAGCCACGGGGGAAGATCTGAAGCTTTCTTT. Translation: CASSHGGRSEAFF.

J is TRBJ2-7 and V is TRBV18, with D maybe TRBD1 (6 bases). The CDR3 runs 13 residues. V gave up 3 bases and J gave up 4 bases, with 10 bases separating them. Germline CDR1 is KGHSH and CDR2 is LQKENI. The CDR3 here is CASSPGQLYEQYF. The CDR3, as DNA: TGTGCCAGCTCACCCGGACAGCTTTACGAGCAGTACTTC.

The chain is built from TRBV12-3 or TRBV12-4 and TRBJ2-7; the D is unclear. With 5 bases removed from V and 2 bases from J, the gap between germline ends came to 10 bases. This CDR3 comprises 13 residues. This CDR3 reads CASSIGSTYEQYF. The CDR3 region has the DNA TGTGCCAGCAGTATTGGCAGTACCTACGAGCAGTACTTC.

The chain is built from TRBV28 and TRBJ1-5; D gene uncertain. From germline, CDR1 is MDHEN and CDR2 SYDVKM. Trimming took off 9 bases at V and 7 bases at J, with 22 bases between the two ends. This CDR3 region has 15 residues. The CDR3 loop reads CASRVPPGLAQPQHF. CDR3 coding DNA: TGTGCCAGTCGCGTCCCTCCGGGGTTGGCACAGCCCCAGCATTTT.

V gene TRBV27 combines with J gene TRBJ1-1; the match to TRBD1 covers 11 bases. V was clipped by 3 bases and J by 11 bases; unmatched bases: 14. Germline V gives CDR1 MNHEY, CDR2 SMNVEV (reference sequence). This CDR3 is 16 amino acids long. In nucleotides, the CDR3 is TGTGCCAGCAGTTTCGATAAAGGACAGGGGGCTCATCAGGCTTTCTTT. Its protein product is CASSFDKGQGAHQAFF.

A remark on this clone: The same CDR3 can be traced to other DNA sequences in this sample. V usage is TRBV30 and J usage is TRBJ1-1; possible D gene TRBD1, 5 bases. Trimming shortened V by 2 bases and J by 2 bases, and 12 bases separated the two germline ends. The CDR3 totals 14 residues. Germline CDR1 GTSNPN, CDR2 SVGIG (reference sequence). In DNA form, the CDR3 reads TGTGCCTGGAGTTTTACAGGAGTTAACACTGAAGCTTTCTTT. Translated: CAWSFTGVNTEAFF.

This clone was observed once. The rearrangement links TRBV7-9 to TRBJ2-3; the match to TRBD2 covers 9 bases. The CDR3 has 18 residues. Germline V gene data show CDR1 as SEHNR and CDR2 as FQNEAQ (reference sequence). Unmatched junction bases numbered 9, after V lost 1 base and J lost 1 base. This CDR3 is CASSLVPPQRGGTDTQYF. In nucleotides, the CDR3 is TGTGCCAGCAGCTTAGTTCCCCCCCAGCGGGGGGGCACAGATACGCAGTATTTT.

The chain combines TRBV5-1 with TRBJ2-1, with D perhaps TRBD1 (5 bases). The germline V gene encodes CDR1 SGHRS and CDR2 YFSETQ. The CDR3 is 15 residues long. V lost 0 bases and J lost 2, with 9 bases in between. The CDR3 loop is CASSLVSGTYNEQFF. DNA of the CDR3: TGCGCCAGCAGCTTGGTCTCAGGGACCTACAATGAGCAGTTCTTC.

This chain uses TRBV27 with TRBJ1-1; D remains ambiguous. The CDR3 is 12 residues long. V was clipped by 8 bases and J by 4 bases, with 11 bases between them. CDR1 and CDR2 (germline): MNHEY, SMNVEV (reference sequence). The CDR3: CASRGLVTEAFF. CDR3 sequence (DNA): TGTGCCAGCCGAGGGTTGGTCACTGAAGCTTTCTTT.

The rearrangement uses TRBV10-3 and TRBJ2-7; D possibly corresponds to TRBD1 (6 bases). There are 16 residues in the CDR3. With 5 bases removed from V and 0 bases from J, the gap between germline ends came to 17 bases. Per the germline V gene, CDR1 is ENHRY and CDR2 is SYGVKD. Here the CDR3 DNA reads TGTGCCATCAGTCCATTTGGGGGCGCGAGCTCCTACGAGCAGTACTTC. This translates into CAISPFGGASSYEQYF.

This sequence joins TRBV21-1 and TRBJ2-7; no DNA check was done on the table's D call, TRBD1. TRBV21-1 is shown as a pseudogene. The CDR3 runs to 17 residues. The CDR3 reads CASSTYPGQGCEDEQYF. The CDR3 DNA reads TGTGCCAGCAGCACCTATCCGGGACAGGGTTGTGAGGACGAGCAGTACTTC.

This chain connects TRBV10-3 to TRBJ1-3; D perhaps matches TRBD1 (5 bases). In germline, CDR1 is ENHRY, CDR2 SYGVKD. Trimming stripped 5 bases from V and 1 base from J, with 15 bases between. The CDR3 is made up of 16 amino acids. The CDR3 loop reads CAISSTELLSGNTIYF. DNA for the CDR3: TGTGCCATCAGTTCGACAGAACTACTTTCTGGAAACACCATATATTTT.